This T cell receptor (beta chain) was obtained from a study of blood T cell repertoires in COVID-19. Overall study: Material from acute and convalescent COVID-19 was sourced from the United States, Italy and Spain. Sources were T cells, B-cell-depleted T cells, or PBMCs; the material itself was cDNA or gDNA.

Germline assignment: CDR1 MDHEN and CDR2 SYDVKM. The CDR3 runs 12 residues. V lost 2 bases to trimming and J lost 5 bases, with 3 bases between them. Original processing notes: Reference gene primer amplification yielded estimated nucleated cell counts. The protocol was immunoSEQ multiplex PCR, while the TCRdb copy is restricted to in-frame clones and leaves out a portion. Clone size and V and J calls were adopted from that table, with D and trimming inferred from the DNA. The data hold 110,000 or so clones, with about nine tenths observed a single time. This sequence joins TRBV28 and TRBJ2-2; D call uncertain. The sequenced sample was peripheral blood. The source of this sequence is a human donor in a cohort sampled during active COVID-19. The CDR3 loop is CASSLETGELFF. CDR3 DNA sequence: TGTGCCAGCAGTTTAGAGACCGGGGAGCTGTTTTTT. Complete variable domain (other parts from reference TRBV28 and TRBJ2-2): DVKVTQSSRYLVKRTGEKVFLECVQDMDHENMFWYRQDPGLGLRLIYFSYDVKMKEKGDIPEGYSVSREKKERFSLILESASTNQTSMYLCASSLETGELFFGEGSRLTVL.